Reported below is one T cell receptor (beta chain). It lacks a known antigen. Nothing much larger sits one base from this clone, and base qualities are not available. CDR1 and CDR2 are drawn from the germline V gene: MDHEN, SYDVKM. V lost 4 bases and J lost 5 bases, and the count of bases not matched to a germline gene is 10. Reading from cysteine to phenylalanine, the CDR3 counts 15 amino acids. Just CDR3 DNA is preserved here, 45 bases in frame from base 1. Libraries were built with PCR. Sequenced on an Illumina HiSeq 4000. High-throughput sequencing was used to profile the TCR beta-chain CDR3 region of every patient. In the paper's pipeline: A classifier to discriminate distant-metastatic papillary thyroid cancer patients was built from CDR3 differences across clinicopathological groups. The Shannon index was used to assess repertoire diversity, and the Morisita-Horn index was used to assess tumor-blood repertoire similarity. In-frame beta chains were kept once TCRdb had trimmed the public reads at Q25 with fastp and called clones with MiXCR. TCRdb's processing, not the authors' own work, is the source of the V and J calls. The sample profile shows roughly 35,000 clones; about 40% of them were found once. 20% to 25% of the sample is in the top ten clones.

These data belong to a study of metastatic and nonmetastatic thyroid tumors (dated by TCRdb to 2019 to 2021). For the study in its entirety: Repertoires from peripheral blood and from tumor or nodule tissue samples of malignant and benign thyroid patients were compared.

None of the patients had been given any treatment before thyroid surgery. Using T-cell receptor beta sequencing, the study looked back at clinical samples from patients collected from about 2011 to 2019. Results and caveats for the whole study, not just this receptor: TCR beta diversity was reported as significantly higher in malignant tumors than in benign nodules, in both blood and tumor samples.

This sequence was found in a female donor with papillary thyroid cancer or a benign thyroid nodule (not recorded which). Some clones in this sample may be carry-over from other donors' samples. Sequenced sample: tumor tissue. The chain couples TRBV28 to TRBJ1-1; 7 nucleotides in the junction match TRBD1. For the CDR3, the sequence is CASSSGGASGTEAFF. The nucleotide sequence reads as follows: TGTGCCAGCAGTTCAGGGGGGGCTTCAGGGACTGAAGCTTTCTTT.